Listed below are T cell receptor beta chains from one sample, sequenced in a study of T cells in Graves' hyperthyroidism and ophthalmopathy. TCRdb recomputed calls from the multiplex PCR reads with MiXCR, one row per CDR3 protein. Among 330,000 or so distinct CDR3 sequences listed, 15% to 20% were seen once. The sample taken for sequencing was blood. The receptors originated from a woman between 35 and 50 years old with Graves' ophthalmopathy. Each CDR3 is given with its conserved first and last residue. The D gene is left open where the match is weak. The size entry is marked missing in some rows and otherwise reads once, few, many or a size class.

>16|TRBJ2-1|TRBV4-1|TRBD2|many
CASSQGGLADHNEQFF
TGCGCCAGCAGCCAAGGGGGACTAGCGGATCACAATGAGCAGTTCTTC
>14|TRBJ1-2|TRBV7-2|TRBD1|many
CASSLATGAGGYTF
TGTGCCAGCAGCTTAGCCACAGGGGCTGGTGGCTACACCTTC
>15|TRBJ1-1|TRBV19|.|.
CASSKTDLADTEAFF
TGTGCCAGTAGTAAAACCGACCTTGCGGATACTGAAGCTTTCTTT
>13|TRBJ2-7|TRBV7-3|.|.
CASSPFPVYEQYF
TGTGCCAGCAGCCCCTTCCCAGTGTACGAGCAGTACTTC
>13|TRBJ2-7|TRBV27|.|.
CASSYAASYEQYF
TGTGCCAGCAGTTATGCAGCCTCCTACGAGCAGTACTTC
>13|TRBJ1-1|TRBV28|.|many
CASSDTGNTEAFF
TGTGCCAGCAGTGATACAGGTAACACTGAAGCTTTCTTT
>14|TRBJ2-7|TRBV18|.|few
CASSLRQGLNEQYF
TGTGCCAGCTCATTAAGGCAGGGGCTAAACGAGCAGTACTTC
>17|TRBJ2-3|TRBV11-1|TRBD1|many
CASSSDPPGGYTDTQYF
TGTGCCAGCAGCTCGGACCCTCCAGGGGGCTACACAGATACGCAGTATTTT
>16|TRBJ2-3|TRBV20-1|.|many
CSARRFLRDPADTQYF
TGCAGTGCTAGACGCTTTTTGCGGGACCCCGCAGATACGCAGTATTTT
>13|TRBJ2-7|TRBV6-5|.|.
CASSYYPRYEQYF
TGTGCCAGCAGTTACTATCCGCGATACGAGCAGTACTTC
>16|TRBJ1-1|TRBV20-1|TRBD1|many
CSARKAGTAVDTEAFF
TGCAGTGCTAGGAAAGCCGGGACAGCGGTCGACACTGAAGCTTTCTTT
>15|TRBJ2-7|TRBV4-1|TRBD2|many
CASSRTGTSSYEQYF
TGCGCCAGCAGCCGAACCGGGACTAGCTCCTACGAGCAGTACTTC
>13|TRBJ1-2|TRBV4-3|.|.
CASSRDRYYGYNF
TGCGCCAGCAGCCGAGATAGGTACTATGGCTACAACTTC
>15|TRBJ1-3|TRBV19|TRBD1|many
CASTNDRGPENTIYF
TGTGCCAGTACCAACGACAGGGGGCCGGAAAACACCATATATTTT
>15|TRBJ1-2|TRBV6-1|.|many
CASSEAKHSNYGYTF
TGTGCCAGCAGTGAAGCCAAGCATTCTAACTATGGCTACACCTTC
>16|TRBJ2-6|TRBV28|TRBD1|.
CASSSGQGGGANVLTF
TGTGCCAGCAGTTCTGGACAGGGGGGAGGGGCCAACGTCCTGACTTTC
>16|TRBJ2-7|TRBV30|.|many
CAWSTEVGQASYEQYF
TGTGCCTGGAGTACCGAGGTGGGGCAGGCCTCCTACGAGCAGTACTTC
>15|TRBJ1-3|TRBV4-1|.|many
CASSQESALGNTIYF
TGCGCCAGCAGCCAAGAGTCAGCATTGGGAAACACCATATATTTT
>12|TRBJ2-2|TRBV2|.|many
CASRDSTGELFF
TGTGCCAGCAGGGATAGCACCGGGGAGCTGTTTTTT
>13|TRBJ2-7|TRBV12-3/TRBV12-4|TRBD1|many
CASTSTGGYEQYF
TGTGCCAGCACCTCCACAGGGGGCTACGAGCAGTACTTC
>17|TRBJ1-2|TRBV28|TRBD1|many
CASSYTGTGGGSDGYTF
TGTGCCAGCAGTTATACCGGGACAGGGGGCGGATCGGATGGCTACACCTTC
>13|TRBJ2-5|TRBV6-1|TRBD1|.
CASNHGQGETQYF
TGTGCCAGCAACCACGGACAGGGCGAGACCCAGTACTTC
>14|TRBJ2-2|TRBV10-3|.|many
CAIKSGVGTGELFF
TGTGCCATCAAGTCGGGAGTTGGAACCGGGGAGCTGTTTTTT
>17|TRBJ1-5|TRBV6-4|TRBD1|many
CATSGLAGGMGNQPQHF
TGTGCCACCTCGGGGTTGGCAGGGGGCATGGGCAATCAGCCCCAGCATTTT
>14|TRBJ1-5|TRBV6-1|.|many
CASSRLTSNQPQHF
TGTGCCAGCAGTCGCCTCACTAGCAATCAGCCCCAGCATTTT
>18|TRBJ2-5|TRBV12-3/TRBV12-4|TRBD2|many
CASSSPSGRTAGQETQYF
TGTGCCAGCAGTTCCCCTAGCGGGAGAACCGCGGGGCAAGAGACCCAGTACTTC
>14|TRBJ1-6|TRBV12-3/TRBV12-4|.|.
CASSFQTVESPLHF
TGTGCCAGCAGTTTTCAGACAGTAGAATCACCCCTCCACTTT
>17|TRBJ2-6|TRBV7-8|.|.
CASSFGPQGSGANVLTF
TGTGCCAGCAGCTTCGGCCCACAGGGATCTGGGGCCAACGTCCTGACTTTC
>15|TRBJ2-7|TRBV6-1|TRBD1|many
CASSEARTGGYEQYF
TGTGCCAGCAGCGAAGCCAGGACAGGGGGCTACGAGCAGTACTTC
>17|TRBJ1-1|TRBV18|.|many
CASSPGSPGGGRTEAFF
TGTGCCAGCTCACCAGGTAGTCCGGGGGGAGGTAGAACTGAAGCTTTCTTT
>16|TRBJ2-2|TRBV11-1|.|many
CASSLGTQGYTGELFF
TGTGCCAGCAGCTTAGGAACCCAGGGTTATACCGGGGAGCTGTTTTTT
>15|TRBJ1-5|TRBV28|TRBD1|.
CASSSQTGAFQPQHF
TGTGCCAGCAGTAGCCAGACAGGGGCATTTCAGCCCCAGCATTTT
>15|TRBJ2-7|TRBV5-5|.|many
CASSLNPGATYEQYF
TGTGCCAGCAGCCTCAACCCAGGGGCGACCTACGAGCAGTACTTC
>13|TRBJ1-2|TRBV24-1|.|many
CATRGGIQDGYTF
TGTGCCACCAGGGGGGGCATACAGGATGGCTACACCTTC
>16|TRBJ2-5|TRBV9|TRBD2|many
CASSAQTSGSMETQYF
TGTGCCAGCAGCGCTCAGACTAGCGGGAGTATGGAGACCCAGTACTTC
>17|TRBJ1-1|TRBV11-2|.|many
CASSLDPAWGIRAEAFF
TGTGCCAGCAGCTTAGATCCCGCGTGGGGAATAAGGGCTGAAGCTTTCTTT
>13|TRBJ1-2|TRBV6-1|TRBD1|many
CAKIRTGGAGYTF
TGTGCCAAAATTAGGACAGGGGGCGCGGGCTACACCTTC
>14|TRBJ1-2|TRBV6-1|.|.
CASSDLQGFGGYTF
TGTGCCAGCAGTGACCTCCAGGGGTTCGGTGGCTACACCTTC
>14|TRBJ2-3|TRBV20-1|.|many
CSARDGGSTDTQYF
TGCAGTGCTAGAGATGGCGGAAGCACAGATACGCAGTATTTT
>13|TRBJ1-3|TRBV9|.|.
CASRASSGNTIYF
TGTGCCAGCAGAGCAAGCTCTGGAAACACCATATATTTT
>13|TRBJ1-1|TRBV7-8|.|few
CASSLLGQAEAFF
TGTGCCAGCAGCTTATTGGGGCAGGCTGAAGCTTTCTTT
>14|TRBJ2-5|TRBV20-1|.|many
CSARGPDSWETQYF
TGCAGTGCTAGAGGCCCGGACAGCTGGGAGACCCAGTACTTC
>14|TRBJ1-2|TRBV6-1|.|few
CASRARGQNYGYTF
TGTGCCAGCAGAGCCAGAGGACAGAACTATGGCTACACCTTC
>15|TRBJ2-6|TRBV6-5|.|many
CASSLTAAGANVLTF
TGTGCCAGCAGTCTGACAGCCGCCGGGGCCAACGTCCTGACTTTC
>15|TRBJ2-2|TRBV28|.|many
CASSHALENTGELFF
TGTGCCAGCAGCCACGCGCTAGAAAACACCGGGGAGCTGTTTTTT
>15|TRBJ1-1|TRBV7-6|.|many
CASSSRLGANTEAFF
TGTGCCAGCAGCTCCCGATTGGGGGCGAACACTGAAGCTTTCTTT
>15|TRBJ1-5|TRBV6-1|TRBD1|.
CASRLTGGAGQPQHF
TGTGCCAGCAGGTTGACAGGGGGCGCCGGACAGCCCCAGCATTTT
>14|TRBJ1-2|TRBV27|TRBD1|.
CASSLAGGGYGYTF
TGTGCCAGCAGTTTGGCAGGGGGAGGATATGGCTACACCTTC
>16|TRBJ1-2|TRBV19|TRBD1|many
CASSTPQGAPNYGYTF
TGTGCCAGTAGTACTCCACAGGGGGCGCCCAACTATGGCTACACCTTC
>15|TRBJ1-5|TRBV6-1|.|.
CASSGLVASNQPQHF
TGTGCCAGCAGTGGGCTGGTTGCGAGCAATCAGCCCCAGCATTTT
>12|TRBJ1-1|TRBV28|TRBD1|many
CATGQGNTEAFF
TGTGCCACCGGACAGGGGAACACTGAAGCTTTCTTT
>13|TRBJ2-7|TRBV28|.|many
CASSPTMSYEQYF
TGTGCCAGCAGCCCGACGATGTCCTACGAGCAGTACTTC
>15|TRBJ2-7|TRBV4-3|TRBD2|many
CASSQEDGDYYEQYF
TGCGCCAGCAGCCAAGAGGACGGGGACTACTACGAGCAGTACTTC
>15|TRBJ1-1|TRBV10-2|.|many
CASSEVGRGNSEAFF
TGCGCCAGCAGTGAGGTGGGTAGGGGGAACTCGGAAGCTTTCTTT